The 26 T cell receptor beta chains presented below share a single source sample, sequenced in a study of T cell responses to AZD1222 COVID-19 vaccine. The assay was immunoSEQ multiplex PCR, and TCRdb's table has in-frame clones only and misses some. The table has 100,000 to 140,000 clones, about 90% seen once. The starting material was peripheral blood, obtained on day 0 of AZD1222 vaccination. These receptors originate from an adult in good health.

The V call is TRBV19, the J call TRBJ2-7; 10 bases are shared with TRBD2. There are 14 residues in the CDR3. Germline-derived CDR1 and CDR2 are LNHDA and SQIVND (reference sequence). The junction had 6 bases not matched to a gene; V was cut back by 4 bases and J by 6 bases. The CDR3 reads CASSRLAGVGEQYF. CDR3 DNA: TGTGCCAGTAGTAGGCTAGCGGGGGTCGGCGAGCAGTACTTC.

V and J are TRBV30 and TRBJ2-3, with TRBD2 matching over 8 bases. The CDR3 extends over 14 amino acids. CDR1 and CDR2 (germline): GTSNPN, SVGIG (reference sequence). J gave up 2 bases and V 4 bases, and 5 bases lay outside the gene matches. For the CDR3, the DNA is TGTGCCTGGAACACGCGGGGGGACACAGATACGCAGTATTTT. Amino acids: CAWNTRGDTDTQYF.

The V call is TRBV10-3, the J call TRBJ2-1; 10 bases line up with TRBD2. The V gene end was trimmed by 6 bases and the J gene end by 6 bases; junction bases not matched to a gene: 11. The CDR3 has 16 amino acids. Germline lookup yields CDR1 ENHRY and CDR2 SYGVKD. CDR3 in amino acids: CAIRNWTSGRANEQFF. CDR3 bases: TGTGCCATCAGGAATTGGACTAGCGGACGAGCCAATGAGCAGTTCTTC.

The V gene is TRBV7-9, the J gene TRBJ2-1, with unresolved D. Trimming removed 5 bases at V and 7 bases at J, with 15 bases between. The germline V gene has CDR1 SEHNR and CDR2 FQNEAQ (reference sequence). This CDR3 has 14 amino acids. CDR3 coding DNA: TGTGCCAGCAGCCCCAAAACCCCACCAAATGAGCAGTTCTTC. This sequence encodes CASSPKTPPNEQFF.

This clone was seen once. This chain connects TRBV11-2 to TRBJ2-3; 10 nucleotides match TRBD2. Trimming removed 2 bases from V and 3 bases from J; junction bases left unmatched: 2. This CDR3 has 15 residues. The germline CDR1 and CDR2 sequences are SGHAT and FQNNGV. Here the CDR3 DNA reads TGTGCCAGCAGCTTATCGACTAGCGGGACAGATACGCAGTATTTT. It encodes CASSLSTSGTDTQYF. The full variable domain, with the rest looked up from reference TRBV11-2 and TRBJ2-3, is EAGVAQSPRYKIIEKRQSVAFWCNPISGHATLYWYQQILGQGPKLLIQFQNNGVVDDSQLPKDRFSAERLKGVDSTLKIQPAKLEDSAVYLCASSLSTSGTDTQYFGPGTRLTVL.

The V call is TRBV27, the J call TRBJ1-2; weak D call: TRBD1 (6 bases). The germline gives CDR1 MNHEY, CDR2 SMNVEV (reference sequence). V was cut by 6 bases and J by 6 bases, with 20 bases left in between. The CDR3 is 15 amino acids. The CDR3 bases are TGTGCCAGCAGCTCCTACGGGCCACAGGGTCATGGCTACACCTTC. Translated, it gives CASSSYGPQGHGYTF.

The gene calls are TRBV7-2 and TRBJ2-3, with 12 bases that match TRBD2. In germline, CDR1 is SGHTA, CDR2 FQGNSA. The V and J ends lost 0 bases and 1 base, in that order; junction bases with no gene match: 5. This CDR3 is built from 18 residues. The CDR3 loop is CASSLAASGGAGTDTQYF. Here the CDR3 DNA reads TGTGCCAGCAGCTTAGCGGCTAGCGGGGGGGCAGGCACAGATACGCAGTATTTT.

The gene calls are TRBV6-5 and TRBJ2-7, with 8 bases that match TRBD2. The CDR3 runs 12 residues. Looked up from germline, CDR1 is MNHEY and CDR2 is SVGAGI. The V gene end was trimmed by 11 bases and the J gene end by 0 bases; junction bases not matched to a gene: 3. The CDR3 sequence is CAGGTSSYEQYF. CDR3 nucleotide sequence: TGTGCCGGGGGGACTAGCTCCTACGAGCAGTACTTC.

V and J are TRBV6-5 and TRBJ2-1, with 10 bases identical to TRBD2. Looked up from germline, CDR1 is MNHEY and CDR2 is SVGAGI. The trim removed 6 bases at V and 9 bases at J, leaving 11 bases unmatched. CDR3 length equals 15 residues. The CDR3 spells CASRLSSGGVSEQFF. DNA of the CDR3: TGTGCCAGCAGACTCTCTAGCGGGGGCGTGAGTGAGCAGTTCTTC.

This rearrangement joins TRBV19 to TRBJ1-5; TRBD1 matches 7 bases. Germline V gene data show CDR1 as LNHDA and CDR2 as SQIVND (reference sequence). This CDR3 has 13 residues. The V segment lost 10 bases and the J segment 5 bases; nucleotides outside the gene matches: 8. The CDR3 bases are TGTGCCACCTCGACAGGGAGGCATCAGCCCCAGCATTTT. This sequence encodes CATSTGRHQPQHF.

This chain connects TRBV11-3 to TRBJ2-7, with D unresolved. The CDR3 has 12 residues. Germline lookup yields CDR1 SGHNT and CDR2 YENEEA. V lost 4 bases and J 6 bases, leaving 10 bases between the germline ends. The CDR3 region has the DNA TGTGCCAGCAGCTCACCGGGCCTCGAGCAGTACTTC. Translating it yields CASSSPGLEQYF. Supplemented by reference TRBV11-3 and TRBJ2-7, the full variable domain reads EAGVVQSPRYKIIEKKQPVAFWCNPISGHNTLYWYLQNLGQGPELLIRYENEEAVDDSQLPKDRFSAERLKGVDSTLKIQPAELGDSAVYLCASSSPGLEQYFGPGTRLTVT.

This clone was counted a few times. The chain carries TRBV29-1 and TRBJ2-3; TRBD2 might be the D (6 bases). CDR1 SQVTM and CDR2 ANQGSEA come from the germline V gene. The length of the CDR3 is 14 residues. The V end was cut by 6 bases, the J end by 2 bases, with 15 bases between. The CDR3 bases are TGCAGCGTCTTCGGGGACTCAGCCACAGATACGCAGTATTTT. Protein sequence: CSVFGDSATDTQYF.

The chain carries TRBV11-2 and TRBJ2-7; 13 bases are a match to TRBD2. The CDR3 sequence is 15 residues long. Germline V gene sequence: CDR1 SGHAT, CDR2 FQNNGV. V dropped 5 bases and J dropped 5; count of bases not matched to a gene: 6. The CDR3 sequence is CASSPRTSGGHEQYF. The CDR3 DNA follows: TGTGCCAGCAGCCCACGGACTAGCGGGGGCCACGAGCAGTACTTC.

The chain is built from TRBV27 and TRBJ1-4, with D possibly being TRBD1 (5 bases). The CDR3 spans 16 residues. The germline V gene has CDR1 MNHEY and CDR2 SMNVEV (reference sequence). V shed 5 bases and J shed 5 bases, with 18 bases lying between them. CDR3 in amino acids: CASSLVGEDMNEKLFF. CDR3 sequence (DNA): TGTGCCAGCAGTCTCGTAGGTGAGGACATGAATGAAAAACTGTTTTTT.

The V and J genes are TRBV5-1 and TRBJ1-1; D is unresolved. Trimming left V 6 bases short and J 5 bases short, with 17 bases between. CDR3 length: 14 residues. CDR1 SGHRS and CDR2 YFSETQ come from the germline V gene. In nucleotides, the CDR3 is TGCGCCAGCAAAAACCCAGCGGGAGGAACTGAAGCTTTCTTT. Its protein is CASKNPAGGTEAFF.

This sequence joins TRBV3-1 (or the pseudogene TRBV3-2) and TRBJ2-5; perhaps TRBD2 as D (6 bases). V shed 2 bases and J shed 7 bases, with 23 bases lying between them. CDR1 LGHDT and CDR2 YNNKEL come from the germline V gene (reference sequence). The CDR3 consists of 17 residues. The CDR3, as DNA: TGTGCCAGCAGCCAACTATCTGGGACTCGAGGCTCAGGGACCCAGTACTTC. It yields the protein CASSQLSGTRGSGTQYF.

The chain carries TRBV6-5 and TRBJ1-6; perhaps TRBD1 as D (6 bases). V was pared by 6 bases and J by 7 bases, with 13 bases between. The CDR3 sequence is 14 residues long. Germline V gives CDR1 MNHEY, CDR2 SVGAGI. In nucleotides, the CDR3 is TGTGCCAGCAGCTGGTTTAGGGGGAATTCACCCCTCCACTTT. This translates into CASSWFRGNSPLHF.

The chain employs TRBV6-5 and TRBJ1-2; 8 bases align to TRBD1. The V gene's germline CDR1 is MNHEY and CDR2 SVGAGI. CDR3 length equals 16 residues. The V segment lost 0 bases and the J segment 6 bases; nucleotides outside the gene matches: 9. This CDR3 is CASSYSGSGQAHGYTF. The CDR3 DNA is TGTGCCAGCAGTTACTCGGGTTCGGGACAGGCTCATGGCTACACCTTC.

The rearrangement links TRBV2 to TRBJ2-4, with 9 bases lining up with TRBD1. The CDR3 extends over 15 amino acids. J lost 8 bases, V lost 3 bases, and 8 bases had no gene match. Germline lookup yields CDR1 SNHLY and CDR2 FYNNEI. The CDR3 nucleotides are TGTGCCAGCAGTGAGGGGACAGGGAAGGTTGACATTCAGTACTTC. The encoded protein is CASSEGTGKVDIQYF. The variable domain in full, with the rest retrieved from reference TRBV2 and TRBJ2-4, is EPEVTQTPSHQVTQMGQEVILRCVPISNHLYFYWYRQILGQKVEFLVSFYNNEISEKSEIFDDQFSVERPDGSNFTLKIRSTKLEDSAMYFCASSEGTGKVDIQYFGAGTRLSVL.

This clone was counted only a few times. J is TRBJ2-5 and V is TRBV7-9; D is perhaps TRBD2 (6 bases). The length of the CDR3 is 16 residues. V gave up 5 bases and J gave up 7 bases, with 23 bases separating them. Germline CDR1 is SEHNR and CDR2 is FQNEAQ (reference sequence). CDR3 bases: TGTGCCAGCAGCGCCCTCGAGAAACAGGAGACTAGGACCCAGTACTTC. This encodes CASSALEKQETRTQYF. The variable domain in full, with the rest retrieved from reference TRBV7-9 and TRBJ2-5, is DTGVSQNPRHKITKRGQNVTFRCDPISEHNRLYWYRQTLGQGPEFLTYFQNEAQLEKSRLLSDRFSAERPKGSFSTLEIQRTEQGDSAMYLCASSALEKQETRTQYFGPGTRLLVL.

CDR3 sequence reads: CASSLGQGGEKLFF. CDR3 bases: TGTGCCAGCAGCTTGGGCCAGGGGGGTGAAAAACTGTTTTTT. The genes are TRBV5-4 and TRBJ1-4; 7 positions match TRBD1. Germline V CDR1 and CDR2: SGHNT, YYREEE (reference sequence). Germline trimming cut 0 bases from V and 7 bases from J; bases unmatched to any gene: 3. The CDR3 has 14 residues.

The CDR3 region is CASSHISGVGYEQYF. The CDR3 nucleotides read TGTGCCAGCAGCCACATTAGCGGAGTCGGCTACGAGCAGTACTTC. The V gene is TRBV3-1 (or the pseudogene TRBV3-2), the J gene TRBJ2-7; tentatively, D is TRBD2 (6 bases). Trimming shortened V by 3 bases and J by 3 bases, and 15 bases separated the two germline ends. Per the germline V gene, CDR1 is LGHDT and CDR2 is YNNKEL (reference sequence). There are 15 residues in the CDR3.

This clone was detected only once. This rearrangement joins TRBV11-2 to TRBJ1-4; D uncertain. V lost 5 bases and J lost 7, with 17 bases in between. The germline V gene encodes CDR1 SGHAT and CDR2 FQNNGV. This CDR3 has 15 amino acids. This CDR3 reads CASSPTPSRGEKLFF. CDR3 coding DNA: TGTGCCAGCAGCCCCACTCCGTCCCGGGGTGAAAAACTGTTTTTT.

J is TRBJ1-6 and V is TRBV30; D is uncertain. The CDR3 has 16 residues. Germline V gene data show CDR1 as GTSNPN and CDR2 as SVGIG (reference sequence). The V end lost 2 bases, the J end lost 0 bases, and 11 bases lay between the germline ends. As DNA, the CDR3 is TGTGCCTGGAGTCGGAACAGCCTCTCCTATAATTCACCCCTCCACTTT. This codes for CAWSRNSLSYNSPLHF.

V and J are TRBV10-2 and TRBJ2-5; D perhaps matches TRBD2 (6 bases). V lost 6 bases and J lost 5, with 7 bases in between. From germline, CDR1 is WSHSY and CDR2 SAAADI. This CDR3 has 11 amino acids. The CDR3 sequence: CASSGGETQYF. In DNA form, the CDR3 reads TGCGCCAGCAGCGGAGGGGAGACCCAGTACTTC.

The chain combines TRBV7-9 with TRBJ1-3, with D unclear. Trimming stripped 2 bases from V and 6 bases from J, with 11 bases between. Germline V CDR1 and CDR2: SEHNR, FQNEAQ (reference sequence). The CDR3 is made up of 14 amino acids. In nucleotides, the CDR3 is TGTGCCAGCAGCTTAATCGGCAGGATAAACACCATATATTTT. Translating gives CASSLIGRINTIYF. The whole variable domain, filled in from reference TRBV7-9 and TRBJ1-3, reads DTGVSQNPRHKITKRGQNVTFRCDPISEHNRLYWYRQTLGQGPEFLTYFQNEAQLEKSRLLSDRFSAERPKGSFSTLEIQRTEQGDSAMYLCASSLIGRINTIYFGEGSWLTVV.